This record covers a single T cell receptor (beta chain). What it recognizes is unknown. Sequencing used immunoSEQ multiplex PCR; TCRdb keeps in-frame clones, though not all of them. Found here are about 67,000 clones, approximately 82% of them singletons; the top ten hold over 4%. The data were obtained in a study of a mutant IDH1 vaccine in newly diagnosed glioma. Overall study: There were about 60% males and 37.5% females among treated patients, whose mean age was about 40 years. Most had both radiotherapy and temozolomide beforehand; others had only one.

From germline, CDR1 is SGHDN and CDR2 FVKESK. Trimming shortened V by 0 bases and J by 0 bases, and 21 bases separated the two germline ends. The CDR3 contains 20 residues. Study observations and caveats: In about 93% of patients, immune responses induced by the vaccine occurred.

Described time point: baseline, week 1 (first vaccination visit). Treatment here: pre-vaccination baseline after standard-of-care therapy. The V gene is TRBV14, the J gene TRBJ2-1; D may match TRBD1 or TRBD2 (5 bases each). The receptor's source is a woman under 30 with glioma. Some clones in this sample may be carry-over from other donors' samples. This material consisted of peripheral blood mononuclear cells (PBMCs), taken from a glioma patient treated with radiotherapy, temozolomide or both. Here the CDR3 reads CASSQDKRTAEGSSYNEQFF. CDR3 bases: TGTGCCAGCAGCCAAGATAAGAGGACGGCTGAGGGGAGCTCCTACAATGAGCAGTTCTTC.